The 16 T cell receptor beta chains below were found in one sample sequenced in a study of OX40 agonist ivuxolimab in advanced cancers. Sequenced by immunoSEQ multiplex PCR; TCRdb stores in-frame clones only, minus some. The sample includes fewer than 80,000 clones, roughly 90% of them seen just once. Material: CD4+ or CD8+ T cells sorted from blood, obtained in a trial of the OX40 agonist ivuxolimab. The receptor set was obtained from an adult with an advanced solid tumor such as melanoma, head and neck, liver or kidney cancer.

In its sample, this clone was seen once. J is TRBJ2-7 and V is TRBV5-4; 7 positions agree with TRBD1. V was clipped by 0 bases and J by 4 bases; unmatched bases: 4. The CDR3 length is 14 residues. Looked up from germline, CDR1 is SGHNT and CDR2 is YYREEE (reference sequence). The CDR3 sequence is CASSLVGGGYEQYF. The CDR3 DNA sequence: TGTGCCAGCAGCTTGGTAGGGGGCGGTTACGAGCAGTACTTC.

The genes are TRBV15 and TRBJ2-6; TRBD1 is a possible D gene (6 bases). Germline CDR1 reads LNHNV; CDR2 reads YYDKDF (reference sequence). The V end was cut by 4 bases, the J end by 2 bases, with 9 bases between. CDR3 length equals 15 residues. This CDR3 is CATSTRTAGANVLTF. The CDR3 region has the DNA TGTGCCACCAGCACAAGGACAGCTGGGGCCAACGTCCTGACTTTC.

The rearrangement links TRBV30 to TRBJ1-2, with a tentative D call TRBD1 (6 bases). Germline assignment: CDR1 GTSNPN and CDR2 SVGIG (reference sequence). The CDR3 is made up of 15 amino acids. V shed 5 bases and J shed 2 bases, with 18 bases lying between them. In DNA form, the CDR3 reads TGTGCCTGGGCCCGGGGGGGCAGCCAGAACTATGGCTACACCTTC. Protein sequence: CAWARGGSQNYGYTF. The complete variable domain, with remaining parts taken from reference TRBV30 and TRBJ1-2, reads SQTIHQWPATLVQPVGSPLSLECTVEGTSNPNLYWYRQAAGRGLQLLFYSVGIGQISSEVPQNLSASRPQDRQFILSSKKLLLSDSGFYLCAWARGGSQNYGYTFGSGTRLTVV.

This chain uses TRBV6-1 with TRBJ1-5, with D uncertain. CDR3 length: 14 amino acids. CDR1 MNHNS and CDR2 SASEGT come from the germline V gene. Trimming removed 3 bases from V and 1 base from J, with 7 bases in between. The DNA of the CDR3 is TGTGCCAGCAGTGAGTCGGGGAGCAATCAGCCCCAGCATTTT. It encodes CASSESGSNQPQHF.

The chain has TRBV19 and TRBJ2-1; TRBD1 agrees at 8 bases. V was pared by 6 bases and J by 3 bases, with 7 bases of the junction left unmatched. The CDR3 is 15 residues long. Germline CDR1 and CDR2: LNHDA and SQIVND (reference sequence). The CDR3 region has the DNA TGTGCCAGTAGAAATTCGGGGACAGGCTACAATGAGCAGTTCTTC. This encodes CASRNSGTGYNEQFF.

This chain connects TRBV28 to TRBJ1-5; 8 nucleotides align to TRBD1. Germline V CDR1 and CDR2: MDHEN, SYDVKM. The CDR3 length is 15 residues. V lost 4 bases and J lost 4; bases outside the gene matches: 6. The CDR3, as DNA: TGTGCCAGCAGTTACGGACAGGGAAAAAATCAGCCCCAGCATTTT. It codes for CASSYGQGKNQPQHF.

The genes are TRBV5-5 and TRBJ1-5, with 8 bases that match TRBD1. There are 14 residues in the CDR3. Germline V gene data show CDR1 as SGHKS and CDR2 as YYEKEE (reference sequence). V trimming: 2 bases; J trimming: 6 bases; junction bases outside the gene matches: 4. CDR3 protein: CASSLVQGGQPQHF. For the CDR3, the DNA is TGTGCCAGCAGCTTAGTACAGGGGGGTCAGCCCCAGCATTTT. Variable domain in full (rest from reference TRBV5-5 and TRBJ1-5): DAGVTQSPTHLIKTRGQQVTLRCSPISGHKSVSWYQQVLGQGPQFIFQYYEKEERGRGNFPDRFSARQFPNYSSELNVNALLLGDSALYLCASSLVQGGQPQHFGDGTRLSIL.

The chain uses TRBV2 and TRBJ2-4; perhaps D is TRBD1 or TRBD2 (5 bases each). Germline V gene lookup returns CDR1 SNHLY and CDR2 FYNNEI. Trimming removed 4 bases at V and 8 bases at J, with 12 bases between. CDR3 length equals 13 residues. The chain's CDR3 is CASSGVGADIQYF. The CDR3 bases are TGTGCCAGCAGTGGGGTCGGGGCAGACATTCAGTACTTC.

The rearrangement joins TRBV6-1 to TRBJ2-4; 7 bases are shared with TRBD2. The CDR3 consists of 15 residues. V gave up 2 bases and J gave up 8 bases; unmatched junction bases: 9. Germline loops: CDR1 MNHNS, CDR2 SASEGT. Written as DNA, the CDR3 is TGTGCCAGCAGTGAATGGGGCGGGAGTGGATACATTCAGTACTTC. Translating gives CASSEWGGSGYIQYF.

The rearrangement uses TRBV2 and TRBJ2-2, with D tentatively TRBD2 (5 bases). Per germline, CDR1 SNHLY and CDR2 FYNNEI. V gave up 2 bases and J gave up 4 bases, with 11 bases separating them. The CDR3 spans 15 residues. The CDR3 loop reads CASSENSRGTGELFF. The CDR3 nucleotides read TGTGCCAGCAGTGAAAACAGCCGGGGCACCGGGGAGCTGTTTTTT. The full variable domain, with the rest looked up from reference TRBV2 and TRBJ2-2, is EPEVTQTPSHQVTQMGQEVILRCVPISNHLYFYWYRQILGQKVEFLVSFYNNEISEKSEIFDDQFSVERPDGSNFTLKIRSTKLEDSAMYFCASSENSRGTGELFFGEGSRLTVL.

In this sample, this clone turned up once. The V and J genes are TRBV29-1 and TRBJ2-1, with D hard to call. Looked up from germline, CDR1 is SQVTM and CDR2 is ANQGSEA. The CDR3 length is 16 residues. V shed 3 bases and J shed 0 bases, with 15 bases lying between them. CDR3: CSVESPLTSSYNEQFF. The CDR3 DNA reads TGCAGCGTTGAGTCCCCTTTGACGAGCTCCTACAATGAGCAGTTCTTC.

The chain links TRBV5-1 to TRBJ1-6; D gene unclear. The CDR3 is 17 residues long. The V gene lost 2 bases and the J gene lost 7 bases, with 19 bases spanning the gap. Germline V gives CDR1 SGHRS, CDR2 YFSETQ. The CDR3 protein is CASSFTALSTGNSPLHF. The CDR3, as DNA: TGCGCCAGCAGCTTCACCGCTTTGTCAACGGGGAATTCACCCCTCCACTTT.

V gene TRBV4-3 combines with J gene TRBJ1-2; TRBD1 matches at 7 bases. Germline assignment: CDR1 LGHNA and CDR2 YSLEER. The CDR3 consists of 16 residues. J gave up 3 bases and V 0 bases, and 7 bases lay outside the gene matches. CDR3 nucleotides: TGCGCCAGCAGCCAAGATTACCCAGGGGGTTACTATGGCTACACCTTC. Translating it yields CASSQDYPGGYYGYTF.

This clone turned up a few times. The chain employs TRBV6-4 and TRBJ1-1; a weak D match, TRBD1 (5 bases). The CDR3 covers 13 residues. The V gene lost 5 bases and the J gene lost 1 base, with 8 bases spanning the gap. In germline, CDR1 is MRHNA, CDR2 SNTAGT. DNA of the CDR3: TGTGCCAGCAGTCCCGGGACGAACACTGAAGCTTTCTTT. Translation: CASSPGTNTEAFF.

The chain links TRBV6-6 to TRBJ2-1; tentatively, D is TRBD1 or TRBD2 (5 bases each). V gave up 5 bases and J gave up 4 bases, with 18 bases separating them. This CDR3 spans 16 amino acids. The germline V gene encodes CDR1 MNHNY and CDR2 SVGAGI (reference sequence). The CDR3 loop reads CASSQVLGRTYNEQFF. In DNA, the CDR3 is TGTGCCAGCAGTCAGGTGTTGGGACGGACATACAATGAGCAGTTCTTC.

The chain couples TRBV28 to TRBJ2-2, with a tentative D call TRBD2 (6 bases). The germline V gene has CDR1 MDHEN and CDR2 SYDVKM. This CDR3 is 15 amino acids long. Trimming shortened V by 7 bases and J by 1 base, and 13 bases separated the two germline ends. For the CDR3, the DNA is TGTGCCAGCACCCGGGGAGGCTTGAACACCGGGGAGCTGTTTTTT. Translating it yields CASTRGGLNTGELFF.